This TCR beta chain was documented in a study of beta chain features in type 1 diabetes. Study outcomes and limitations: In every one of the four CD4+ subsets, TCRB CDR3s were moderately but significantly shorter in Type 1 diabetes patients. A closer apparent resemblance between naive, central memory and Treg TCRB repertoires was seen in patients than in healthy donors. The cDNA sequencing approach could over-represent high-TCR-expressing cells.

The germline gives CDR1 SGHTA, CDR2 FQGNSA. The CDR3 contains 15 residues. V lost 1 base to trimming and J lost 7 bases, with 14 bases between them. Worth noting for this clone: Its antigen is not identified.

What was sequenced were expressed TCRB transcripts, since all of the isolated RNA had been reverse transcribed. Here immunoSEQ multiplex PCR was the method, and the copy in TCRdb shows in-frame clones only, minus some. The data hold about 170,000 clones, with roughly 8% observed a single time. The rearrangement joins TRBV7-2 to TRBJ2-1, with D tentatively TRBD2 (6 bases). What was sequenced was central memory CD4+ T cells from blood. This clonotype originated in a woman aged 40 to 55 with type 1 diabetes. In nucleotides, the CDR3 is TGTGCCAGCAGCTTAGAGCGGGCCCACTGGAATGAGCAGTTCTTC. This codes for CASSLERAHWNEQFF. Drawing the rest from reference TRBV7-2 and TRBJ2-1, the complete variable domain is GAGVSQSPSNKVTEKGKDVELRCDPISGHTALYWYRQSLGQGLEFLIYFQGNSAPDKSGLPSDRFSAERTGGSVSTLTIQRTQQEDSAVYLCASSLERAHWNEQFFGPGTRLTVL.